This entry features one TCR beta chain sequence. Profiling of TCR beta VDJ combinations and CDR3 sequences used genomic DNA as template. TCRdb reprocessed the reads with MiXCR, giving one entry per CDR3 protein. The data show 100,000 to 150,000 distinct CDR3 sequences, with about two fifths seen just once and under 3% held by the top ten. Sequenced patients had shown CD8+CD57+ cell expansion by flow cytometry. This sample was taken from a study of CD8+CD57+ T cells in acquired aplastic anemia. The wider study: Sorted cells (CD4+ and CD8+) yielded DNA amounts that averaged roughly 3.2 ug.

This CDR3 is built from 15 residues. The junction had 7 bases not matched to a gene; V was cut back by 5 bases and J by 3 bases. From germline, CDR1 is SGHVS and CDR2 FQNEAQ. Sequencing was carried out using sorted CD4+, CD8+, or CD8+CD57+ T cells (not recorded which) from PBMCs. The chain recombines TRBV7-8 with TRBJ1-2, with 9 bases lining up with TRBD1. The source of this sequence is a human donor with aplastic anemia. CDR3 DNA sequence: TGTGCCAGCAGCGTAAACCGGGACAGGGACTATGGCTACACCTTC. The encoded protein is CASSVNRDRDYGYTF. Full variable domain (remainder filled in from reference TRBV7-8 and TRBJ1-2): GAGVSQSPRYKVAKRGQDVALRCDPISGHVSLFWYQQALGQGPEFLTYFQNEAQLDKSGLPSDRFFAERPEGSVSTLKIQRTQQEDSAVYLCASSVNRDRDYGYTFGSGTRLTVV.